Each of the 2 T cell receptor beta chains below was sequenced from the same sample in a study of cytotoxic CD8 clonotypes in ibrutinib-treated CLL. The protocol was immunoSEQ multiplex PCR, while the TCRdb copy is restricted to in-frame clones and leaves out a portion. The repertoire has fewer than 300,000 clones, 60% to 80% of them found once; the top ten carry about 5.7%. The sample was PBMCs, taken at disease progression, from a patient treated with ibrutinib. The source of these receptors is a human donor with chronic lymphocytic leukemia.

The chain is built from TRBV10-2 and TRBJ2-5, with D possibly matching TRBD2 (7 bases). Trimming cost V 8 bases and J 5 bases, with 21 bases left between them. The length of the CDR3 is 15 residues. CDR1 and CDR2 (germline): WSHSY, SAAADI. CDR3 coding DNA: TGCGCCAGCGGCCGACCTGCGGGGGCAGGTGAGACCCAGTACTTC. This sequence encodes CASGRPAGAGETQYF.

DNA of the CDR3: TGCAGCGTTTGGGACATTTCCTACGAGCAGTACTTC. Protein sequence: CSVWDISYEQYF. The J gene is TRBJ2-7, the V gene TRBV29-1; D is possibly TRBD1 (6 bases). The CDR3 is 12 residues long. CDR1 and CDR2 (germline): SQVTM, ANQGSEA. Deletions cut 5 bases from V and 1 base from J, with 9 bases between.